These 27 T cell receptor beta chains came from one sample sequenced in a study of T cell responses to AZD1222 COVID-19 vaccine (dated by TCRdb to the early 2020s). Explained via the paper, the time point label denotes: baseline before first vaccination. The method was the immunoSEQ multiplex PCR assay. The source is immuneACCESS, and TCRdb retained only in-frame sequences with V and J called. Part of the clones is not carried over; for the studies checked, unresolved V genes explain less than half of this, and the remainder is unexplained. For this sample the table gives some 120,000 clones, of which roughly 90% were detected only once. The ten largest account for about 4.3% of the sample. The sample in question was peripheral blood, obtained on day 0 of AZD1222 vaccination. The receptors shown here come from an adult in good health.

V and J are TRBV10-1 and TRBJ2-1; 8 positions match TRBD2. V gave up 3 bases and J gave up 7 bases; unmatched junction bases: 14. Germline V gene sequence: CDR1 WNHNN, CDR2 SYGVQD (reference sequence). The CDR3 consists of 17 residues. The CDR3 sequence is CASSDPPGGGRRNEQFF. The CDR3 DNA reads as TGCGCCAGCAGTGACCCTCCTGGAGGCGGGAGGCGGAATGAGCAGTTCTTC.

The chain couples TRBV5-5 to TRBJ2-5; no definite D call. Trimming took off 2 bases at V and 1 base at J, with 6 bases between the two ends. CDR1 is SGHKS and CDR2 is YYEKEE in the germline V gene (reference sequence). The CDR3 runs 13 residues. CDR3 bases: TGTGCCAGCAGCTTATGGAGCCAAGAGACCCAGTACTTC. Protein: CASSLWSQETQYF.

This clone is a singleton in its sample. The chain has TRBV4-2 and TRBJ2-7; D is undetermined. CDR1 is LGHNA, CDR2 YNFKEQ, per germline. V shed 0 bases and J shed 1 base, with 10 bases lying between them. The CDR3 has 15 amino acids. The CDR3 bases are TGTGCCAGCAGCCAAGACATCTTAGGGTCCTACGAGCAGTACTTC. Encoded protein: CASSQDILGSYEQYF.

The CDR3 DNA reads TGTGCCAGCAGCCTATTACAGGGGGGCACAGATACGCAGTATTTT. Amino acids: CASSLLQGGTDTQYF. This chain connects TRBV3-1 (or the pseudogene TRBV3-2) to TRBJ2-3; 8 bases align to TRBD1. J gave up 1 base and V 4 bases, and 4 bases lay outside the gene matches. Germline values: CDR1 LGHDT, CDR2 YNNKEL (reference sequence). The CDR3 runs to 15 residues.

The J gene is TRBJ2-1, the V gene TRBV11-2; D may be TRBD2 (6 bases). Germline-derived CDR1 and CDR2 are SGHAT and FQNNGV. This CDR3 is built from 14 residues. The V end lost 6 bases, the J end lost 7 bases, and 16 bases lay between the germline ends. Here the CDR3 reads CASSVTPGDNEQFF. The DNA of the CDR3 is TGTGCCAGCAGTGTTACTCCGGGAGATAATGAGCAGTTCTTC.

The chain is built from TRBV10-1 and TRBJ2-2; no reliable D call. Germline CDR1 WNHNN, CDR2 SYGVQD (reference sequence). The CDR3 is 15 amino acids. V shed 4 bases and J shed 4 bases, with 13 bases lying between them. For the CDR3, the DNA is TGCGCCAGCAGTGGACACAGCCTTAGCACCGGGGAGCTGTTTTTT. Its translation is CASSGHSLSTGELFF.

This clone is a singleton in its sample. J is TRBJ2-7 and V is TRBV27, with 8 bases fitting TRBD2. V was pared by 6 bases and J by 4 bases, with 8 bases of the junction left unmatched. The germline CDR1 and CDR2 sequences are MNHEY and SMNVEV (reference sequence). The CDR3 covers 14 residues. The CDR3 sequence: CASRSGSALYEQYF. CDR3 sequence (DNA): TGTGCCAGCAGGAGCGGGAGCGCACTTTACGAGCAGTACTTC.

The rearrangement uses TRBV11-2 and TRBJ1-1, with unresolved D. Trimming cost V 0 bases and J 4 bases, with 12 bases left between them. The CDR3 runs 15 residues. Germline V gene sequence: CDR1 SGHAT, CDR2 FQNNGV. CDR3 sequence reads: CASSLDQQSRTEAFF. The CDR3, as DNA: TGTGCCAGCAGCTTAGATCAGCAGAGCCGCACTGAAGCTTTCTTT.

The chain recombines TRBV18 with TRBJ1-6; D is undetermined. Germline V CDR1 and CDR2: KGHSH, LQKENI. Trimming pared 3 bases from V and 2 bases from J, leaving 8 bases between. This CDR3 contains 15 residues. The chain's CDR3 is CASSPENTYNSPLHF. CDR3 coding DNA: TGTGCCAGCTCACCGGAGAACACCTATAATTCACCCCTCCACTTT.

V usage is TRBV28 and J usage is TRBJ1-6; no clear D gene. Trimming removed 6 bases at V and 12 bases at J, with 12 bases between. The CDR3 is 12 residues long. Germline V gives CDR1 MDHEN, CDR2 SYDVKM. CDR3 sequence: CASRRVDRPLHF. The CDR3 DNA follows: TGTGCCAGCAGAAGAGTAGACCGACCCCTCCACTTT.

The rearrangement uses TRBV18 and TRBJ1-2; 9 bases are shared with TRBD1. The CDR3 contains 15 residues. V dropped 2 bases and J dropped 1; count of bases not matched to a gene: 2. Germline V lookup: CDR1 KGHSH, CDR2 LQKENI. The CDR3 sequence: CASSPGQGINYGYTF. The DNA of the CDR3 is TGTGCCAGCTCACCAGGACAGGGGATTAACTATGGCTACACCTTC.

This sequence joins TRBV11-3 and TRBJ2-2, with D unresolved. Germline CDR1 SGHNT, CDR2 YENEEA. Trimming removed 0 bases from V and 5 bases from J, with 4 bases in between. This CDR3 comprises 13 residues. CDR3 amino acids: CASSLEYTGELFF. CDR3 DNA sequence: TGTGCCAGCAGCTTAGAATATACCGGGGAGCTGTTTTTT.

This clone appeared a single time. The gene calls are TRBV3-1 (or the pseudogene TRBV3-2) and TRBJ1-1; D not certain. The CDR3 runs to 13 residues. Germline lookup yields CDR1 LGHDT and CDR2 YNNKEL (reference sequence). The V end lost 1 base, the J end lost 6 bases, and 9 bases lay between the germline ends. CDR3 sequence (DNA): TGTGCCAGCAGCCAAGGCTGGGGTGCTGAAGCTTTCTTT. It encodes CASSQGWGAEAFF.

The chain links TRBV10-3 to TRBJ1-2; the match to TRBD1 covers 10 bases. The CDR3 is 13 residues long. V was clipped by 6 bases and J by 8 bases; unmatched bases: 6. Germline V lookup: CDR1 ENHRY, CDR2 SYGVKD. The CDR3 loop is CAISLGQGIGYTF. The CDR3 bases are TGTGCCATCAGCTTGGGACAGGGGATCGGCTACACCTTC.

The genes are TRBV5-1 and TRBJ2-2; a weak D match, TRBD1 (5 bases). The germline V gene has CDR1 SGHRS and CDR2 YFSETQ. The CDR3 is made up of 16 amino acids. The V end lost 0 bases, the J end lost 1 base, and 10 bases lay between the germline ends. The CDR3 bases are TGCGCCAGCAGCTTGGGTCGACAGTTGAACACCGGGGAGCTGTTTTTT. Its protein is CASSLGRQLNTGELFF.

This chain connects TRBV3-1 (or the pseudogene TRBV3-2) to TRBJ1-5; D unclear. The germline V gene has CDR1 LGHDT and CDR2 YNNKEL (reference sequence). The CDR3 extends over 18 amino acids. The V end was cut by 4 bases, the J end by 0 bases, with 19 bases between. The CDR3: CASSPPGQGVDSNQPQHF. DNA for the CDR3: TGTGCCAGCAGCCCCCCGGGCCAAGGCGTGGATAGCAATCAGCCCCAGCATTTT.

The chain carries TRBV29-1 and TRBJ2-7; 7 bases map to TRBD1. V trimming: 4 bases; J trimming: 0 bases; junction bases outside the gene matches: 0. This CDR3 comprises 12 residues. From germline, CDR1 is SQVTM and CDR2 ANQGSEA. The CDR3 is CSVGDSSYEQYF. The CDR3 region has the DNA TGCAGCGTTGGGGACAGCTCCTACGAGCAGTACTTC.

This chain joins TRBV7-2 and TRBJ2-5, with 12 bases lining up with TRBD2. From germline, CDR1 is SGHTA and CDR2 FQGNSA. The CDR3 sequence is 15 residues long. With V trimmed by 5 bases and J by 5 bases, 6 bases remained unmatched. CDR3 nucleotides: TGTGCCAGCAGCCTTGGACTAGCGGGAAGCGAGACCCAGTACTTC. It codes for CASSLGLAGSETQYF.

CDR3 bases: TGTGCCAGCACCACCGGGACCCTCCGGGGGGCTGAAGCTTTCTTT. Translated: CASTTGTLRGAEAFF. This chain uses TRBV6-5 with TRBJ1-1, with D possibly being TRBD1 (5 bases). Germline-derived CDR1 and CDR2 are MNHEY and SVGAGI. This CDR3 is 15 amino acids long. Trimming removed 7 bases from V and 6 bases from J, with 21 bases in between.

J is TRBJ1-1 and V is TRBV2; D perhaps matches TRBD1 (6 bases). The CDR3 sequence is 17 residues long. The V gene lost 6 bases and the J gene lost 10 bases, with 30 bases spanning the gap. Germline values: CDR1 SNHLY, CDR2 FYNNEI. CDR3 sequence reads: CASSRLRDTTRVRRAFF. CDR3 in DNA: TGTGCCAGCAGCAGACTCCGGGACACTACTCGGGTACGGCGAGCTTTCTTT.

The chain carries TRBV5-1 and TRBJ2-2; a possible D gene is TRBD2 (6 bases). This CDR3 has 16 residues. Germline CDR1 and CDR2: SGHRS and YFSETQ. V was clipped by 0 bases and J by 4 bases, with 13 bases between them. The DNA for the CDR3 is TGCGCCAGCAGCTTGGGGGACTCCAGGACCACCGGGGAGCTGTTTTTT. This encodes CASSLGDSRTTGELFF.

DNA for the CDR3: TGTGCCAGCAGAGCTCTCGGAAGTCTGGGTCAGCCCCAGCATTTT. Translating gives CASRALGSLGQPQHF. The V call is TRBV6-5, the J call TRBJ1-5; D call uncertain. V was clipped by 6 bases and J by 6 bases, with 18 bases between them. Germline CDR1 reads MNHEY; CDR2 reads SVGAGI. CDR3 length: 15 amino acids.

This clone was picked up one time. This chain connects TRBV4-3 to TRBJ1-2; a weak D match, TRBD1 (6 bases). CDR3 length: 15 residues. Germline lookup yields CDR1 LGHNA and CDR2 YSLEER. The ends were cut back, 4 bases at V and 8 bases at J, with 20 bases in the middle. The CDR3 nucleotides read TGCGCCAGCAGCCCCCTAGGGGAAGGGGGTGAGGGCTACACCTTC. Translating gives CASSPLGEGGEGYTF.

The rearrangement uses TRBV7-2 and TRBJ1-1, with D maybe TRBD1 (5 bases). The CDR3 extends over 13 amino acids. Germline CDR1 and CDR2: SGHTA and FQGNSA. V lost 4 bases to trimming and J lost 6 bases, with 12 bases between them. CDR3 sequence (DNA): TGTGCCAGCAGCTCTCCAGGGTCTTCTGAAGCTTTCTTT. Its translation is CASSSPGSSEAFF. The entire variable domain, with the rest obtained from reference TRBV7-2 and TRBJ1-1, is as follows: GAGVSQSPSNKVTEKGKDVELRCDPISGHTALYWYRQSLGQGLEFLIYFQGNSAPDKSGLPSDRFSAERTGGSVSTLTIQRTQQEDSAVYLCASSSPGSSEAFFGQGTRLTVV.

The chain carries TRBV18 and TRBJ1-1; D gene ambiguous. Deletions cut 3 bases from V and 3 bases from J, with 11 bases between. CDR1 and CDR2 from the germline V gene are KGHSH and LQKENI. The CDR3 totals 14 residues. The CDR3 nucleotides are TGTGCCAGCTCACCGGGTGTAAGGGACACTGAAGCTTTCTTT. It specifies CASSPGVRDTEAFF.

The chain recombines TRBV3-1 (or the pseudogene TRBV3-2) with TRBJ1-2, with a tentative D call TRBD1 (6 bases). V was trimmed by 5 bases and J by 6 bases, leaving 16 bases between them. CDR3 length: 14 amino acids. Germline V CDR1 and CDR2: LGHDT, YNNKEL (reference sequence). The CDR3 region is CASSLNGRGDGYTF. Written as DNA, the CDR3 is TGTGCCAGCAGCTTAAACGGCAGGGGAGATGGCTACACCTTC.

The chain uses TRBV9 and TRBJ2-7; possibly TRBD1 for D (7 bases). This CDR3 is 15 amino acids long. Germline lookup yields CDR1 SGDLS and CDR2 YYNGEE. Deletions cut 0 bases from V and 1 base from J, with 11 bases between. CDR3 coding DNA: TGTGCCAGCAGCGTAGGCGGGACAGCGTCCTACGAGCAGTACTTC. This encodes CASSVGGTASYEQYF.